This T cell receptor beta chain was captured by sequencing in a study of beta chain features in type 1 diabetes (dated by TCRdb to between 2017 and 2018). Regarding the study in general: Mean age, gender distribution, total cell number and subset yield were not different between patients and healthy donors. A total of 100 million to 140 million sorted cells were examined across all samples, and the number of cells per subset was strongly correlated with RNA yield. In the study, recently diagnosed type 1 diabetes patients and matched healthy donors were compared on the TCRB repertoires of their sorted circulating CD4+ T cell subsets. Regulatory and stem cell-like memory subsets were isolated from only 8 patients and 8 healthy donors, whereas naive and central memory subsets came from all 30 or so donors. Points the paper makes about the study in general: Only small numbers of individuals were included in the HLA sub-analyses, which left unresolved whether HLA type had any influence on TCRB rearrangement. Sequencing cDNA rather than genomic DNA could over-represent highly expressing activated cells, although activation and CD3 levels did not differ between groups. A moderate but significant shortening of TCRB CDR3 length was observed in type 1 diabetes patients in all four CD4+ subsets. Shorter templates might be favored by PCR, yet because patient and control samples were amplified and corrected together, any such skew would affect both groups equally. Naive, central memory and regulatory TCRB repertoires appeared to be more similar among patients than among healthy donors. Fewer insertions and more nucleotide deletions at VDJ recombination sites were observed in patients with type 1 diabetes, implying thymic rearrangement abnormalities.

From a lookup of the germline V gene, CDR1 and CDR2 are MNHEY and SVGAGI. V drops 6 bases and J drops 1 base, leaving 13 bases in between. The CDR3 holds 15 amino acids from the cysteine to the phenylalanine. The sequence is cut down to CDR3 DNA, 45 bases in frame from base 1. Each donor gave one peripheral blood draw, averaging approximately 110 mL, which was collected into heparinised tubes. Naive, central memory, regulatory and stem cell-like memory CD4+ T cells were sorted on a BD FACSAria II using a panel including CD45RO, CCR7, CD25, CD127, CD95 and CD27. Purity was above 95% for every sorted population. PBMCs were separated immediately by Lymphoprep density gradient centrifugation and were stained directly, without being cultured. So that batch effects would be minimized, each experiment stained and sorted samples in pairs, pairing one healthy donor with one patient. All of the isolated RNA was reverse transcribed with the High Capacity cDNA Reverse Transcription Kit, so expressed TCRB transcripts were sequenced. Deep immunoSEQ sequencing was performed on naive, central memory and regulatory T cell samples, with an average of roughly 3.3 million total reads per sample. After sorted cells were lysed in RLT buffer, RNA was extracted with DNase-treated RNeasy Micro or Mini kits, with the choice depending on cell number. Each cell subset was processed on its own to prevent cross-contamination, while patient and healthy donor samples were processed together. TCRB sequences were amplified from cDNA with the immunoSEQ multiplex PCR, producing 87-bp fragments spanning the CDR3 region. Sequencing of the amplicons was done on the Illumina HiSeq platform. Per the authors' processing: Synthetic template baselines were used to correct PCR bias computationally, reads within Hamming distance 2 were collapsed together, and singletons that could not be merged were discarded. By aligning reads against IMGT, V, D and J genes, CDR3 length, and insertions or deletions at six rearrangement sites were assigned. Within each subset, clonotype counts were normalized to sorted cell number, and only after that were true diversity and Gini coefficients computed with the tcR R package. The overlap coefficient, calculated on TCRB nucleotide sequences, was used to quantify repertoire sharing. TCRdb retrieved this table from immuneACCESS and kept in-frame rearrangements only. Not all clones are present; in checked studies, unresolved V genes account for under half, and no reason is known for the remainder. From that table come the V and J calls and clone size; the DNA was used to work out D and trimming. In this sample the table shows more than 300,000 clones, 8.5% to 10% of which occur a single time. In total, the top ten clones hold 0.6% of the sample.

This clone was picked up a small number of times. Its antigen has not been determined. The record has no base qualities; no much larger clone is one base away. The receptor was isolated from a young man with type 1 diabetes. The sample consisted of central memory CD4+ T cells from blood. The sequence joins TRBV6-5 to TRBJ2-1; the D call is possibly TRBD1 or TRBD2, each sharing 5 bases. The DNA sequence is given as TGTGCCAGCAGCTTGGATGGGGGTTCCTACAATGAGCAGTTCTTC. It codes for CASSLDGGSYNEQFF.